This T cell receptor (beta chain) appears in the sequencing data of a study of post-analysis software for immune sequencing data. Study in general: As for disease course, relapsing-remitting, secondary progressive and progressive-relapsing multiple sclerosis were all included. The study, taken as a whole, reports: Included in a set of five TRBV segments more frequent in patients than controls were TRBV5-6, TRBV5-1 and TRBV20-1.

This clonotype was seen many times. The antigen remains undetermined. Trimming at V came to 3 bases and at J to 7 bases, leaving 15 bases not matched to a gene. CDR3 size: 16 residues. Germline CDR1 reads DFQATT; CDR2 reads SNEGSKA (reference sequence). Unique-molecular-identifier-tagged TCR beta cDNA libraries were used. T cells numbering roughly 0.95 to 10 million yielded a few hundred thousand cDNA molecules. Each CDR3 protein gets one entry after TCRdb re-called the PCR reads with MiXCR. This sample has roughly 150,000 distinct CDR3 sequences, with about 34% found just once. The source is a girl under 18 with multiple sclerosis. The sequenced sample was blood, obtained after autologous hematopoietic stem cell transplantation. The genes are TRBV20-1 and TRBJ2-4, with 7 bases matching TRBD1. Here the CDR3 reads CSARTLTGTDLNIQYF. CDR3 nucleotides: TGCAGTGCTAGGACACTAACCGGGACAGATTTGAACATTCAGTACTTC.